This TCR beta chain was identified during a study of beta chain features in type 1 diabetes. General study results and limits: Moderately but significantly shorter TCRB CDR3s were found in Type 1 diabetes patients in all four CD4+ subsets.

To note about this clone: What it binds is unknown.

Germline CDR1 is SGDLS and CDR2 is YYNGEE. The germline V and J ends were trimmed by 6 bases and 6 bases, with 7 bases remaining between them. The CDR3 has 10 residues. Since all of the isolated RNA was reverse transcribed, expressed TCRB transcripts were what got sequenced. Only in-frame clones appear in the TCRdb table, and some are missing; sequencing was by immunoSEQ multiplex PCR. The profile shows approximately 150,000 clones, roughly 60% of them singletons. The sequence came from a man aged 25 to 45 with type 1 diabetes. The V gene is TRBV9, the J gene TRBJ2-7; D unresolved. Sequencing used naive CD4+ T cells from blood. The CDR3 coding sequence is TGTGCCAGCACCACCCCCGAGCAGTACTTC. It yields the protein CASTTPEQYF.